This T cell receptor beta chain was captured in a study of T-cell reconstitution after alpha-beta-depleted transplantation in children. This CDR3 is 15 amino acids long. V lost 3 bases and J lost 5; bases outside the gene matches: 9. CDR1 LGHNA and CDR2 YSLEER come from the germline V gene. Unique molecular identifiers were incorporated during preparation of the TCRbeta library. TCRdb recomputed calls from the PCR reads with MiXCR, one row per CDR3 protein. Seen here are approximately 490,000 distinct CDR3 sequences, around 13% observed once, and the top ten hold about 6%. The sequence was collected from a human donor who donated a stem cell graft to a child with combined immunodeficiency. This specimen was PBMCs from the stem cell graft donor, taken from the stem cell graft. The rearrangement joins TRBV4-3 to TRBJ2-7, with 8 nucleotides matching TRBD1. As DNA, the CDR3 is TGCGCCAGCAGCCATCTATCAGGGGGCTACCACGAGCAGTACTTC. Amino acid sequence: CASSHLSGGYHEQYF.